This T cell receptor (beta chain) was obtained from a study of blood T cells in healthy people across ages. Every donor gave 8.5 to 10 milliliters of peripheral blood. The germline CDR1 and CDR2 sequences are SGHRS and YFSETQ. The CDR3 sequence is 14 residues long. The germline V and J ends were trimmed by 5 bases and 6 bases, with 15 bases remaining between them. Alongside a J-beta primer mix, a sample-barcoded 5' primer served in a second PCR lasting 7 to 11 cycles. All samples gave at least 3 million CDR3-containing paired-end reads. TCRdb re-called the 5' RACE reads with MiXCR, one entry per CDR3 protein. The sample holds about 1,800,000 distinct CDR3 sequences, over 25% seen once.

The source material was blood. The V call is TRBV5-1, the J call TRBJ2-1; D gene unclear. This TCR was recovered from a young woman in good health. For the CDR3, the DNA is TGCGCCAGCAGTCAACCGTTTGATGGCAATGAGCAGTTCTTC. It is translated as CASSQPFDGNEQFF.